This TCR beta chain was profiled in a study of cytomegalovirus exposure and HLA in healthy donors. Study-level points and caveats: Most TCR beta V segments were productive about 90% or about 30% of the time in an earlier analysis. The classifier, whose performance was assessed in both the original and validation cohorts, reportedly diagnosed cytomegalovirus status with high specificity and sensitivity. According to a later analysis, donors in an Asian-associated ancestry cluster reportedly had fewer N-insertions than the approximately 730-donor mean.

In regard to this clone: Antigen unknown.

The CDR3 spans 17 residues. Germline CDR1 and CDR2: SNHLY and FYNNEI. After removal of 1 base from V and 7 bases from J, the junction contained 11 bases not matched to a gene. In the PCR, 60 Vbeta and 13 Jbeta primers were used. As handled by the study authors: About 9.9 million of the roughly 77 million unique TCR beta chains counted in a later analysis were shared. Assay: immunoSEQ multiplex PCR; the TCRdb copy retains only in-frame clones and omits some. That table is the source of V, J and clone size, and D and trimming were worked out from the DNA. The table lists more than 95,000 clones, under 85% of them singletons.

V and J are TRBV2 and TRBJ2-7; 12 positions agree with TRBD2. Sequenced sample: PBMCs. This TCR was sampled from a man aged 30 to 45 in good health and CMV-seronegative. The CDR3 region has the DNA TGTGCCAGCAGTGAAGATGGACTAGCGGGACCCGTGTTTGAGCAGTACTTC. Its protein is CASSEDGLAGPVFEQYF.